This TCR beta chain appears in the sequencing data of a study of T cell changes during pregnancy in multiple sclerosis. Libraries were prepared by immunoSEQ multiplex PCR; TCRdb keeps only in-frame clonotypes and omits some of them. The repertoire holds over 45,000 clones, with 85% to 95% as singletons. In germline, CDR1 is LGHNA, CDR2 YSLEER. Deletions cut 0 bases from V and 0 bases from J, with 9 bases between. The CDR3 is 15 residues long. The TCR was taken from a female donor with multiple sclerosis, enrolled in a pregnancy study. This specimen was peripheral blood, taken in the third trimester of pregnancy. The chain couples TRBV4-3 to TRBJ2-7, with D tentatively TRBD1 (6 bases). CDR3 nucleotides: TGCGCCAGCAGCCAAGACAGGGGCAGCTCCTACGAGCAGTACTTC. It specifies CASSQDRGSSYEQYF.